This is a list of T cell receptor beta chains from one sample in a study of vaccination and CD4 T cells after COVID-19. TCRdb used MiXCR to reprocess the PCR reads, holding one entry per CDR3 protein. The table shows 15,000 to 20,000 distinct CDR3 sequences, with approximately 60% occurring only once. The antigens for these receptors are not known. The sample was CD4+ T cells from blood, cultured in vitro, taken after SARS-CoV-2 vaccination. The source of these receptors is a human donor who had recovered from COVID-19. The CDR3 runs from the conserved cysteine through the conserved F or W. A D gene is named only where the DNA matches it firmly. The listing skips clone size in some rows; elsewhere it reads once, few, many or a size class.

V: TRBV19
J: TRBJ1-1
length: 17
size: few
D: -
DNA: TGTGCCAGTAGTATTGAGGGAAGAGTGGGGAGGAACACTGAAGCTTTCTTT
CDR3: CASSIEGRVGRNTEAFF

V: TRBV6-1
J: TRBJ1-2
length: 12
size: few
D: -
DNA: TGTGCCAGCAGCCCCGGGGGTATGGGCTACACCTTC
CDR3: CASSPGGMGYTF

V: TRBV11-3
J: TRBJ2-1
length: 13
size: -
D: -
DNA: TGTGCCAGCAGCTTACTCGCTTCCAATGAGCAGTTCTTC
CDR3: CASSLLASNEQFF

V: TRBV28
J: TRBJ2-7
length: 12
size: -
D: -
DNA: TGTGCCAGCAGTTCAGGGTCTTACGAGCAGTACTTC
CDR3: CASSSGSYEQYF

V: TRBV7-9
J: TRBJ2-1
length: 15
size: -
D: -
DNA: TGTGCCAGCAGCCCTGGACGGAGCTCCTACAATGAGCAGTTCTTC
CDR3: CASSPGRSSYNEQFF

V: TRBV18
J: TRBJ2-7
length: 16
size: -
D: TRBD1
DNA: TGTGCCAGCTCATACTCTCGGGGACAGGGCTCCTACGAGCAGTACTTC
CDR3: CASSYSRGQGSYEQYF

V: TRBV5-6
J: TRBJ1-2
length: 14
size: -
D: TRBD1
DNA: TGTGCCAGCAGCGGGGGACAGAGCGTTCGGGGCTACACCTTC
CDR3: CASSGGQSVRGYTF

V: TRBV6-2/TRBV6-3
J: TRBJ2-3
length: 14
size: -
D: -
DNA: TGTGCCAACAGAAGACACGAAGACCGGGATACGCAGTATTTT
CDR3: CANRRHEDRDTQYF

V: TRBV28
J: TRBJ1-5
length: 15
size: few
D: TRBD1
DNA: TGTGCCAGCAGTTACGATTGGACAGGCGGGGAACCCCAGCATTTT
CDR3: CASSYDWTGGEPQHF

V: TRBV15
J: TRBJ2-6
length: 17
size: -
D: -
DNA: TGTGCCACCAGCAGAGATTATACCGGGGCTGGGGCCAACGTCCTGACTTTC
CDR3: CATSRDYTGAGANVLTF

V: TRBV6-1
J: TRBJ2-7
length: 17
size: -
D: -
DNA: TGTGCCAGCAGTGACTCTAATCTACAGGCCCTCTCCTACGAGCAGTACTTC
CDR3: CASSDSNLQALSYEQYF